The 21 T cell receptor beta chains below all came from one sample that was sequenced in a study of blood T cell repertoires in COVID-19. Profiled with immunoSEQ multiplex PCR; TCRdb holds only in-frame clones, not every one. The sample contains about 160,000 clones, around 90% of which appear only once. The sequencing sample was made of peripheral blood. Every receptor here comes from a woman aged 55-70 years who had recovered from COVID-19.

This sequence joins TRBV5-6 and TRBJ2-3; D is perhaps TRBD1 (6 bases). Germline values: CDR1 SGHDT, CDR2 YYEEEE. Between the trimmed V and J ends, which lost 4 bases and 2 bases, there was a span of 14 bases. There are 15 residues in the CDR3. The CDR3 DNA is TGTGCCAGCAGCGTCGTGGGGGCGCACACAGATACGCAGTATTTT. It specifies CASSVVGAHTDTQYF. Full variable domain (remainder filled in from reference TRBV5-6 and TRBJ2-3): DAGVTQSPTHLIKTRGQQVTLRCSPKSGHDTVSWYQQALGQGPQFIFQYYEEEERQRGNFPDRFSGHQFPNYSSELNVNALLLGDSALYLCASSVVGAHTDTQYFGPGTRLTVL.

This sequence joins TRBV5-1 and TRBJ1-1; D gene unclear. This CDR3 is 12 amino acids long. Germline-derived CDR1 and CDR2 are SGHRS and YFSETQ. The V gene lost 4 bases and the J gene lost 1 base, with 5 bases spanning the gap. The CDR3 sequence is CASSQSNTEAFF. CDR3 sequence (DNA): TGCGCCAGCAGCCAGTCGAACACTGAAGCTTTCTTT.

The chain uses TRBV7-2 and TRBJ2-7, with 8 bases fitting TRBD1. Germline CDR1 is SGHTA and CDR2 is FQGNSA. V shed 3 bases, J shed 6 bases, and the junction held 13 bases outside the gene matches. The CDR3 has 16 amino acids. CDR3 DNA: TGTGCCAGCAGCTTGACCCCCAGGGGGCGCGTCTTCGAGCAGTACTTC. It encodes CASSLTPRGRVFEQYF.

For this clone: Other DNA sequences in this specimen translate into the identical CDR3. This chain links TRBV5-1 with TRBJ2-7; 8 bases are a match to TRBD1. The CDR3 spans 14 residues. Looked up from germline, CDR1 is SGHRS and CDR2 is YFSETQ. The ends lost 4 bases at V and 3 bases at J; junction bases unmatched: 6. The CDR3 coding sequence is TGCGCCAGCAGCCCCGGACAGGGTAGCTACGAGCAGTACTTC. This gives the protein CASSPGQGSYEQYF. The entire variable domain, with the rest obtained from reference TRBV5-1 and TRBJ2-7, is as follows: KAGVTQTPRYLIKTRGQQVTLSCSPISGHRSVSWYQQTPGQGLQFLFEYFSETQRNKGNFPGRFSGRQFSNSRSEMNVSTLELGDSALYLCASSPGQGSYEQYFGPGTRLTVT.

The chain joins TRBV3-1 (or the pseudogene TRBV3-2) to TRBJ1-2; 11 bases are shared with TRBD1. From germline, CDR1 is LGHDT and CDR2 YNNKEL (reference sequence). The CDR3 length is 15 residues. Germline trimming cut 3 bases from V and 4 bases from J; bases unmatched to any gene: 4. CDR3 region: CASSHADRGLYGYTF. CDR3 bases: TGTGCCAGCAGCCACGCGGACAGGGGGCTCTATGGCTACACCTTC.

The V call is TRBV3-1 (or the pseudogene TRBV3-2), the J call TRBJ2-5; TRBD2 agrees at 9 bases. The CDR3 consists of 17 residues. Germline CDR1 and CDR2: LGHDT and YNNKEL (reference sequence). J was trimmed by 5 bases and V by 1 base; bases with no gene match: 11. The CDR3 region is CASSQGSGGPKGETQYF. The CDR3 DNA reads TGTGCCAGCAGCCAAGGTAGCGGGGGACCCAAGGGTGAGACCCAGTACTTC.

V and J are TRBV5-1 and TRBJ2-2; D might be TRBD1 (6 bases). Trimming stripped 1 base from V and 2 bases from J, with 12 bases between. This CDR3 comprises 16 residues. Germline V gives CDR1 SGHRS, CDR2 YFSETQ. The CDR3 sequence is CASSLRQGRNTGELFF. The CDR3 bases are TGCGCCAGCAGCTTGAGGCAGGGGAGAAACACCGGGGAGCTGTTTTTT.

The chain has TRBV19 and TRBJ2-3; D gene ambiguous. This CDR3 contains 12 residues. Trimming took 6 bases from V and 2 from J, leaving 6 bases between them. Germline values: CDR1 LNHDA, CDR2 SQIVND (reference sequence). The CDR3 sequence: CASSPPTDTQYF. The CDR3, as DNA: TGTGCCAGTAGCCCTCCCACAGATACGCAGTATTTT.

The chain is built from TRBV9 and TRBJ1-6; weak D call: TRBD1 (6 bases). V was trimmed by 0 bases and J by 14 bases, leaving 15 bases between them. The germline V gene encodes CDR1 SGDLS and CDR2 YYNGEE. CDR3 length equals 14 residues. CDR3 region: CASSVDRAIGTLHF. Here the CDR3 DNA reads TGTGCCAGCAGCGTAGACAGGGCCATAGGCACCCTCCACTTT.

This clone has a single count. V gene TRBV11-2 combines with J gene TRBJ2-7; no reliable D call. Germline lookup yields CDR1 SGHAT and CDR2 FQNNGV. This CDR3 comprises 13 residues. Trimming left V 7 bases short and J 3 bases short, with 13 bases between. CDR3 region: CASTSQVGYEQYF. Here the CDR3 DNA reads TGTGCCAGCACCAGCCAGGTGGGCTACGAGCAGTACTTC.

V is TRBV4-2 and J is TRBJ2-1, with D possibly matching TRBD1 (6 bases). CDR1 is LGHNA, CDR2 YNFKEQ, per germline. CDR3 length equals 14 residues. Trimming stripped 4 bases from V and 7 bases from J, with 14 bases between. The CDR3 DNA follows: TGTGCCAGCAGCCCCCCGAGGGGGATTAATGAGCAGTTCTTC. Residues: CASSPPRGINEQFF.

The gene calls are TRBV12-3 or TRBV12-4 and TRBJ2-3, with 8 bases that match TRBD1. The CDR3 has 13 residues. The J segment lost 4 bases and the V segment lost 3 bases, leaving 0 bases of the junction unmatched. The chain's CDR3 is CASSFRGPDTQYF. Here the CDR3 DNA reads TGTGCCAGCAGTTTCAGGGGGCCAGATACGCAGTATTTT.

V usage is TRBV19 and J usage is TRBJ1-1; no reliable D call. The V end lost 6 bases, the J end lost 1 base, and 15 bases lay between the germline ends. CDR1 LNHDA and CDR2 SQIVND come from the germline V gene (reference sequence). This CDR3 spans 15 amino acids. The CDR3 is CASRVTGSQNTEAFF. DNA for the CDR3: TGTGCCAGTAGGGTAACCGGGTCCCAGAACACTGAAGCTTTCTTT.

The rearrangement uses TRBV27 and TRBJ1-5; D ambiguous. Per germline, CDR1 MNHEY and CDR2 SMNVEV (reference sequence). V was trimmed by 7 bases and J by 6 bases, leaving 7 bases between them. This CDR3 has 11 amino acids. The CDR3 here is CASMRVQPQHF. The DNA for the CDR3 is TGTGCCAGCATGAGGGTTCAGCCCCAGCATTTT.

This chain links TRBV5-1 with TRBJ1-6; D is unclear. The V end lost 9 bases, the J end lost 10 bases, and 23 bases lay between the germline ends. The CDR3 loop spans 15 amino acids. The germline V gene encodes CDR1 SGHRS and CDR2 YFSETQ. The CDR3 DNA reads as TGCGCCACCGCTATTAGGCCGGGAGGAGTATCACCCCTCCACTTT. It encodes CATAIRPGGVSPLHF.

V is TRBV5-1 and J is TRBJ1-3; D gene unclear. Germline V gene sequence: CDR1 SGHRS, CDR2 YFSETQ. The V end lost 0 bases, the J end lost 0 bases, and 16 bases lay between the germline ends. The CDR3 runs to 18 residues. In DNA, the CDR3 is TGCGCCAGCAGCTTGGCTGGTCCGGGTTCCAACTCTGGAAACACCATATATTTT. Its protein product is CASSLAGPGSNSGNTIYF.

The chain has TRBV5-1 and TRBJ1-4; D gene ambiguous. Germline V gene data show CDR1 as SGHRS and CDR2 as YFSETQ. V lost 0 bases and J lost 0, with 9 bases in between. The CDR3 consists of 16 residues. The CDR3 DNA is TGCGCCAGCAGCTTGGGCAACAGTGCAACTAATGAAAAACTGTTTTTT. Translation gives CASSLGNSATNEKLFF.

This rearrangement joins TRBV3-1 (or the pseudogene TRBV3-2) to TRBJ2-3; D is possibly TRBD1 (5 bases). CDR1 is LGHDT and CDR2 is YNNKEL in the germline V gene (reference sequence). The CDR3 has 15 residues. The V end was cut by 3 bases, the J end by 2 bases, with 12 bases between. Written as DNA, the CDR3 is TGTGCCAGCAGCCAGCGGACATCTCACACAGATACGCAGTATTTT. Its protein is CASSQRTSHTDTQYF.

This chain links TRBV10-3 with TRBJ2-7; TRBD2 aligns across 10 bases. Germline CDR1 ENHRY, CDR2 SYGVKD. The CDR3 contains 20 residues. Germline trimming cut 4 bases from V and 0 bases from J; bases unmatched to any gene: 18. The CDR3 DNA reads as TGTGCCATCAGTGGTACAGGAAGTAAGAGTAGCGGGGGGCGCTCCTACGAGCAGTACTTC. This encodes CAISGTGSKSSGGRSYEQYF.

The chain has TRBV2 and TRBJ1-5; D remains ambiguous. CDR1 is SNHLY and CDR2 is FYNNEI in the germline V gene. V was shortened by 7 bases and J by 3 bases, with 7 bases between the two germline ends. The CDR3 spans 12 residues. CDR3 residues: CASTSPNQPQHF. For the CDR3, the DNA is TGTGCCAGCACGAGCCCCAATCAGCCCCAGCATTTT.

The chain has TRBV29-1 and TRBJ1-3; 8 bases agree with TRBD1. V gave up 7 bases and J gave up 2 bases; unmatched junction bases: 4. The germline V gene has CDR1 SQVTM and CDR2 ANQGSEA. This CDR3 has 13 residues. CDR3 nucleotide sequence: TGCAGCGCTCAGACAGGGGCTGGAAACACCATATATTTT. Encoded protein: CSAQTGAGNTIYF.